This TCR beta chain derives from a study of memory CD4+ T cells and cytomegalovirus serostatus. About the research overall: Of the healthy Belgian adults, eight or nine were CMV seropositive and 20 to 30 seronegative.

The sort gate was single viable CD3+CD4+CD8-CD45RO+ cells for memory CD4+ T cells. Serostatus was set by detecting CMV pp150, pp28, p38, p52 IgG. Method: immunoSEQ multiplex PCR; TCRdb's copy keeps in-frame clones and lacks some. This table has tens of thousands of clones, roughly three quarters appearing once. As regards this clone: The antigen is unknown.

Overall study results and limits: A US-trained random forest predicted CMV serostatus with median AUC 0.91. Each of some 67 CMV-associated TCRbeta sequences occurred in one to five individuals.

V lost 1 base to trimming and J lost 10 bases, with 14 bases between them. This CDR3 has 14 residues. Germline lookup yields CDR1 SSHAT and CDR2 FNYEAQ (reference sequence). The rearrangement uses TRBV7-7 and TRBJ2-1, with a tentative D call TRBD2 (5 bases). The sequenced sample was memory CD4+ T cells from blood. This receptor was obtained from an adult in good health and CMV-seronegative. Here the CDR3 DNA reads TGTGCCAGCAGCTTAGGGCTAGTGGGGAGCGAGCAGTTCTTC. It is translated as CASSLGLVGSEQFF.